This T cell receptor beta chain emerged from a study of blood T cell repertoires in COVID-19. Study in general: The United States, Italy and Spain were the sources of the acute and convalescent COVID-19 samples. T cells, B-cell-depleted T cells, or PBMCs supplied cDNA or gDNA.

The germline CDR1 and CDR2 sequences are SGHKS and YYEKEE (reference sequence). V gave up 3 bases and J gave up 9 bases; unmatched junction bases: 12. This CDR3 spans 16 amino acids. Per the original methods: Estimates of nucleated cell counts were drawn from the amplification of reference gene primers. Sequenced by immunoSEQ multiplex PCR; TCRdb stores in-frame clones only, minus some. From that table come the V and J calls and clone size; the DNA was used to work out D and trimming. The table lists around 130,000 clones, 80% to 85% of them singletons, with less than 4.5% in the top ten. This sequence was found in a woman over 75 with acute or convalescent COVID-19. The gene calls are TRBV5-5 and TRBJ2-1; 10 bases fit TRBD1. The specimen was peripheral blood. The CDR3 DNA sequence: TGTGCCAGCAGCTACCCGGGACAGGGGACAATGGGTGAGCAGTTCTTC. Amino acids: CASSYPGQGTMGEQFF.